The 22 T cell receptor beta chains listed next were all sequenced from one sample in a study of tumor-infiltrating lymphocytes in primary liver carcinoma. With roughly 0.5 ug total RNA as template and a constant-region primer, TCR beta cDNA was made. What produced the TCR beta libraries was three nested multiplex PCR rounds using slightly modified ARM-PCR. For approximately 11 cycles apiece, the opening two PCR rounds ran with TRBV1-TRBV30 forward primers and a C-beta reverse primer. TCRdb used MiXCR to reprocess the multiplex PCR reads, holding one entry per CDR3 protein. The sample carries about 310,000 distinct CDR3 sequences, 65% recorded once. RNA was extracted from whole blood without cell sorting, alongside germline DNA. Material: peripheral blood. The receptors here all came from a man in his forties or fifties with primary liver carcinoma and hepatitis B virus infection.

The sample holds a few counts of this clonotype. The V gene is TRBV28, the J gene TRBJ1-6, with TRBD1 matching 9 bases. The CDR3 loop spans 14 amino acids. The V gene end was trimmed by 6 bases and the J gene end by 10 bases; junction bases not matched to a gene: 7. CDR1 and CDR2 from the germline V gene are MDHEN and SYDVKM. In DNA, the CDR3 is TGTGCCAGCAGGACCGGGACAGGGTGGTCACCCCTCCACTTT. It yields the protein CASRTGTGWSPLHF.

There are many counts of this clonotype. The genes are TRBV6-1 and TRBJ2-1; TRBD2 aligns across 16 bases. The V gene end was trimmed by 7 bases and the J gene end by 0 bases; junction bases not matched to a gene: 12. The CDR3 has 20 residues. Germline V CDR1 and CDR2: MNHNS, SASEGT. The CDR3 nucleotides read TGTGCCAGCATGAGGAGGGGACTAGCGGGAGGGCCAACCTCCTACAATGAGCAGTTCTTC. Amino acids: CASMRRGLAGGPTSYNEQFF.

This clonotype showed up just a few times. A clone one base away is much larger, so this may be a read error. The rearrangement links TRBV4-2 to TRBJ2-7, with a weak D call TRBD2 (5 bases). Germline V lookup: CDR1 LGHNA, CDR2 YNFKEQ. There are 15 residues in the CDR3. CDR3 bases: TGTACCAGCAGCCAAGACCCGGACTTATCCTACGAGCAGTACTTC. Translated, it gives CTSSQDPDLSYEQYF.

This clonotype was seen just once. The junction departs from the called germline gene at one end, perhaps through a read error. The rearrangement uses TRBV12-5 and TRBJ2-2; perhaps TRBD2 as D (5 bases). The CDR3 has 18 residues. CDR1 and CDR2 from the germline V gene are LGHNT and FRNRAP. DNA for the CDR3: TGTGTTAGTGGTTTGCTCCCTGGCTCTATTGGATACACCGGGGAACTGTTTTTT. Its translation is CVSGLLPGSIGYTGELFF.

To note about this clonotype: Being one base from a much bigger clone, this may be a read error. The CDR3 DNA reads as TGTGTCAGCAGGGGGACAGGGGGGAATTCACCCCTCCACTTT. Its translation: CVSRGTGGNSPLHF. The gene calls are TRBV12-3 or TRBV12-4 and TRBJ1-6, with 11 bases that match TRBD1. The CDR3 length is 14 residues.

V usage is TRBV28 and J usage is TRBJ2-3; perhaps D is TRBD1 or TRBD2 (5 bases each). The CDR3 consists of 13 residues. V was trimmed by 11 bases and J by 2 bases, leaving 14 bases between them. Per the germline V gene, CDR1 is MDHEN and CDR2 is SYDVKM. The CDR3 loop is CASRDDNTDTQYF. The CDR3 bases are TGTGCCTCCCGGGACGATAACACAGATACGCAGTATTTT.

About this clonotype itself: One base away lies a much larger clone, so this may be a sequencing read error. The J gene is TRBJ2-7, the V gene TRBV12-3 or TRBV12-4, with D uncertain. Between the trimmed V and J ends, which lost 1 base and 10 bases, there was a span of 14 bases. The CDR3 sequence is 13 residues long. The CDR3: CASSLEGPWDQYF. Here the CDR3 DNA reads TGTGCCAGCAGTTTAGAAGGGCCGTGGGATCAGTACTTC.

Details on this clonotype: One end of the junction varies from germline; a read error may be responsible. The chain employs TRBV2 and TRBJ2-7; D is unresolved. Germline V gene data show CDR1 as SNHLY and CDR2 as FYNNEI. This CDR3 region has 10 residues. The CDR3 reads CGSNIGEQYF. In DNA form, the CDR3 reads TGTGGCAGCAATATAGGAGAGCAGTACTTC.

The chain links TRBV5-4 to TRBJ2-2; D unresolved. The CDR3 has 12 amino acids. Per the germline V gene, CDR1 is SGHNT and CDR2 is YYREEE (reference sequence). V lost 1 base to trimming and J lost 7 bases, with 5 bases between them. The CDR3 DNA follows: TGTGCCAGCAGCTTGTCAGGCGGGGAGCTGTTTTTT. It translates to CASSLSGGELFF.

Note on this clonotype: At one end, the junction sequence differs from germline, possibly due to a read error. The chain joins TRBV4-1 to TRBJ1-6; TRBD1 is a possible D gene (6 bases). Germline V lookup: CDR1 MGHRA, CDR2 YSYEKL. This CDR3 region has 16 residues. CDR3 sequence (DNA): TGCGCCAGCAGCCAAGAGGTTCAGGGGTATAATTCACCCCTCTACTTT. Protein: CASSQEVQGYNSPLYF.

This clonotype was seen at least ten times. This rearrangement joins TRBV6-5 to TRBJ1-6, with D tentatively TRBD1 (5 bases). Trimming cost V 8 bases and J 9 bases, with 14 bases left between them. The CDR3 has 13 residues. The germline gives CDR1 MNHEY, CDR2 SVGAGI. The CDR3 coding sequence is TGTGCCAGCCGTTCAGGGTTCGGTTCACCCCTCCACTTT. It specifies CASRSGFGSPLHF.

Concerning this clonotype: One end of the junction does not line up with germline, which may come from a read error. CDR3 DNA sequence: TGTGGCAGCAGCGGGGACAGGGGGATCGACGAGAAGTACTTC. Protein: CGSSGDRGIDEKYF. This rearrangement joins TRBV11-1 to TRBJ2-7; 11 bases map to TRBD1. This CDR3 region has 14 residues. The germline V gene has CDR1 SGHAT and CDR2 FQDESV (reference sequence).

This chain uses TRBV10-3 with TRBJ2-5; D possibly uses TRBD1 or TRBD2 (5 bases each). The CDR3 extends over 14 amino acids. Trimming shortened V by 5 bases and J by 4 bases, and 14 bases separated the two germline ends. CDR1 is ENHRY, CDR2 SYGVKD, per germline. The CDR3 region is CAISSGTMGETQYF. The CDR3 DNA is TGTGCCATCAGTTCCGGGACGATGGGAGAGACCCAGTACTTC.

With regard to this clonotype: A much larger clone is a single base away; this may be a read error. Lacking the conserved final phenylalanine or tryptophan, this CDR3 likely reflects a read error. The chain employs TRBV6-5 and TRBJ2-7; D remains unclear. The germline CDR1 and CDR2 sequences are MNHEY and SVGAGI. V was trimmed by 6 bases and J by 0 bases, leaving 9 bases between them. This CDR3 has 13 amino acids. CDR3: CASSGLSSYEQYS. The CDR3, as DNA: TGTGCCAGCAGCGGGTTGAGCTCCTACGAGCAGTACTCC.

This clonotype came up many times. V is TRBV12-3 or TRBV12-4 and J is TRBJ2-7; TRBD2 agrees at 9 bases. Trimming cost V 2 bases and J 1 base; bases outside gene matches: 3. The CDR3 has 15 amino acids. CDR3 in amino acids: CASSLTAGGSYEQYF. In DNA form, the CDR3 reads TGTGCCAGCAGTTTAACGGCGGGAGGGTCCTACGAGCAGTACTTC.

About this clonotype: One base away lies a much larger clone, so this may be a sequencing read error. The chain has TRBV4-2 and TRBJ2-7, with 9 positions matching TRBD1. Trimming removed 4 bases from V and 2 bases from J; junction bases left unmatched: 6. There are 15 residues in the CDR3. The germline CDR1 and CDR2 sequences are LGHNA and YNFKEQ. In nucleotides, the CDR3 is TGTGCCAGCAGCCCGGTCGGGACAGGGACCTACGAGCAGTACTTC. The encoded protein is CASSPVGTGTYEQYF.

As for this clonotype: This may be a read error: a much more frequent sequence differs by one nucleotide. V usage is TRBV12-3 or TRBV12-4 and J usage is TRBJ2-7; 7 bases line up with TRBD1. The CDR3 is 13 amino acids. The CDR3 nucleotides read TGTGCCAACAGTGTGGACAGGACCTACGAGCAGTACTTC. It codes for CANSVDRTYEQYF.

The chain's CDR3 is CAISESSREGRTSDTQYF. The CDR3 DNA sequence: TGTGCCATCAGTGAGTCGTCACGGGAAGGACGCACGTCAGATACGCAGTATTTT. This rearrangement joins TRBV10-3 to TRBJ2-3, with D possibly TRBD2 on 5 matching bases. Germline V lookup: CDR1 ENHRY, CDR2 SYGVKD. The length of the CDR3 is 18 residues. Trimming removed 0 bases at V and 4 bases at J, with 20 bases between.

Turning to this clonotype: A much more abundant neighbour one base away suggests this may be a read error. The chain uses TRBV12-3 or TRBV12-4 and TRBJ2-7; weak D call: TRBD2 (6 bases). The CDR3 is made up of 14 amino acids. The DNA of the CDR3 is TGTGCCAGCAGTTTTGGGGGGATGGGACTCGAGCGGTACTTC. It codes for CASSFGGMGLERYF.

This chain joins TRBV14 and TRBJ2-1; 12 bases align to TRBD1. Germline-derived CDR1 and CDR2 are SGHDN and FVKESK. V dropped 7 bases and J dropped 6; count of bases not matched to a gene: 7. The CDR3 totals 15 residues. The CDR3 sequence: CASNFGTGGPNEQFF. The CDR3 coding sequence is TGTGCCAGCAACTTCGGGACAGGGGGCCCCAATGAGCAGTTCTTC.

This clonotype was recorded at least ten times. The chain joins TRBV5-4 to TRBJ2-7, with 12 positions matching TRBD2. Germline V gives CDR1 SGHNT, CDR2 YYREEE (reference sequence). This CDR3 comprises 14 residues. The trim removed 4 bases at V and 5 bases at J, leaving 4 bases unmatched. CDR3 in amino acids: CASSARLAGDEQYF. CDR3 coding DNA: TGTGCCAGCAGCGCAAGACTAGCGGGAGACGAGCAGTACTTC.

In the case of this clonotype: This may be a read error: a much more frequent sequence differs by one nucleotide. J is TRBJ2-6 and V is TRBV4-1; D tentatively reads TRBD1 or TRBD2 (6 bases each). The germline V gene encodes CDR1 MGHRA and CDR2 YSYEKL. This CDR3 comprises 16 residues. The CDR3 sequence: CASSQGGASGANVLSF. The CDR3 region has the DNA TGCGCCAGCAGCCAAGGGGGGGCTTCTGGGGCCAACGTCCTGAGTTTC.